The 27 T cell receptor beta chains below were found in one sample sequenced in a study of blood T cell repertoires in COVID-19. Using immunoSEQ multiplex PCR, the repertoire was profiled, and TCRdb retains in-frame clones only, with some absent. The table lists around 50,000 clones, 85% of them singletons. Source material: peripheral blood. The receptors stem from a man aged 40-55 years with active COVID-19.

The genes are TRBV4-1 and TRBJ1-3; unclear D gene. The germline V gene has CDR1 MGHRA and CDR2 YSYEKL. The CDR3 is made up of 15 amino acids. V was shortened by 0 bases and J by 3 bases, with 9 bases between the two germline ends. CDR3 nucleotide sequence: TGCGCCAGCAGCCAAGACGGTCGATTTGGAAACACCATATATTTT. It specifies CASSQDGRFGNTIYF.

The chain is built from TRBV6-1 and TRBJ2-7; D perhaps matches TRBD2 (6 bases). This CDR3 has 16 amino acids. The V end was cut by 3 bases, the J end by 2 bases, with 17 bases between. CDR1 is MNHNS, CDR2 SASEGT, per germline. Here the CDR3 reads CASSDFGGVRTYEQYF. CDR3 coding DNA: TGTGCCAGCAGTGATTTCGGCGGGGTGCGGACCTACGAGCAGTACTTC.

The chain uses TRBV20-1 and TRBJ1-1; D gene unclear. Trimming removed 6 bases from V and 3 bases from J, with 8 bases in between. CDR3 length: 11 residues. Germline assignment: CDR1 DFQATT and CDR2 SNEGSKA (reference sequence). DNA of the CDR3: TGCAGTGCCTACCGGGACACTGAAGCTTTCTTT. This codes for CSAYRDTEAFF.

This clone showed up just once. The genes are TRBV27 and TRBJ2-1, with TRBD2 matching 15 bases. V shed 7 bases, J shed 7 bases, and the junction held 20 bases outside the gene matches. The CDR3 loop spans 20 amino acids. Per germline, CDR1 MNHEY and CDR2 SMNVEV (reference sequence). CDR3 in DNA: TGTGCCAGCAAATCCGGGGGGGGACTAGCGGGAGGTAGGTTGTCTAATGAGCAGTTCTTC. Protein sequence: CASKSGGGLAGGRLSNEQFF.

The chain links TRBV4-2 to TRBJ2-1; 9 nucleotides align to TRBD2. V lost 2 bases to trimming and J lost 6 bases; unmatched junction nucleotides: 8. Germline CDR1 and CDR2: LGHNA and YNFKEQ. The CDR3 loop spans 16 amino acids. CDR3 sequence (DNA): TGTGCCAGCAGCCAACATAGCGGGAGCTCGGGCAATGAGCAGTTCTTC. Residues: CASSQHSGSSGNEQFF.

The chain uses TRBV6-1 and TRBJ2-6, with unresolved D. Germline V CDR1 and CDR2: MNHNS, SASEGT. V lost 3 bases, J lost 1 base, and 7 bases lay in between. The CDR3 runs to 15 residues. CDR3 sequence (DNA): TGTGCCAGCAGTGAGGGCAGTTCTGGGGCCAACGTCCTGACTTTC. Protein: CASSEGSSGANVLTF.

The V and J genes are TRBV3-1 (or the pseudogene TRBV3-2) and TRBJ2-1; TRBD2 aligns across 11 bases. Germline values: CDR1 LGHDT, CDR2 YNNKEL (reference sequence). V was pared by 1 base and J by 2 bases, with 7 bases of the junction left unmatched. This CDR3 comprises 18 residues. CDR3 sequence (DNA): TGTGCCAGCAGCCAAGGCACTAGCGGGAGTAGGCCCTACAATGAGCAGTTCTTC. This gives the protein CASSQGTSGSRPYNEQFF.

The V gene is TRBV19, the J gene TRBJ2-3; TRBD2 aligns across 13 bases. Losses at the gene ends were 9 bases for V and 4 bases for J; bases not matched to a gene: 7. The V gene's germline CDR1 is LNHDA and CDR2 SQIVND (reference sequence). The CDR3 is made up of 15 amino acids. The CDR3 region is CASMTSGRSADTQYF. CDR3 nucleotides: TGTGCCAGCATGACTAGCGGGAGGTCGGCAGATACGCAGTATTTT.

The rearrangement joins TRBV7-9 to TRBJ2-3, with TRBD1 matching 7 bases. Germline V gene lookup returns CDR1 SEHNR and CDR2 FQNEAQ (reference sequence). The junction had 8 bases not matched to a gene; V was cut back by 4 bases and J by 4 bases. The length of the CDR3 is 15 residues. The CDR3 loop reads CASSSNRQGPDTQYF. The CDR3 region has the DNA TGTGCCAGCAGCTCAAACCGACAGGGTCCAGATACGCAGTATTTT.

The chain joins TRBV5-1 to TRBJ2-7; no firm D call. Germline-derived CDR1 and CDR2 are SGHRS and YFSETQ. Between the trimmed V and J ends, which lost 3 bases and 0 bases, there was a span of 4 bases. The CDR3 extends over 12 amino acids. As DNA, the CDR3 is TGCGCCAGCAGCTCGAGCTCCTACGAGCAGTACTTC. It translates to CASSSSSYEQYF.

This clone was recorded once. This chain connects TRBV2 to TRBJ1-2, with 9 bases matching TRBD1. The J segment lost 4 bases and the V segment lost 7 bases, leaving 10 bases of the junction unmatched. This CDR3 comprises 15 residues. CDR1 and CDR2 from the germline V gene are SNHLY and FYNNEI. In DNA form, the CDR3 reads TGTGCCAGCACCCGTTTGCGGGGACAGGGCTATGGCTACACCTTC. This codes for CASTRLRGQGYGYTF.

The V gene is TRBV2, the J gene TRBJ1-4; TRBD1 matches 7 bases. Germline V lookup: CDR1 SNHLY, CDR2 FYNNEI. The V and J ends lost 5 bases and 7 bases, in that order; junction bases with no gene match: 7. There are 14 residues in the CDR3. CDR3: CASSSDRNREKLFF. The CDR3 DNA follows: TGTGCCAGCAGTTCGGACAGGAATCGTGAAAAACTGTTTTTT.

This sequence joins TRBV7-2 and TRBJ2-5, with 11 bases matching TRBD2. V lost 8 bases to trimming and J lost 5 bases; unmatched junction nucleotides: 13. Germline values: CDR1 SGHTA, CDR2 FQGNSA. This CDR3 contains 16 residues. CDR3: CASAPGSGRVVETQYF. Written as DNA, the CDR3 is TGTGCCAGCGCCCCGGGTAGCGGGAGGGTGGTGGAGACCCAGTACTTC.

The V gene is TRBV15, the J gene TRBJ2-5; 7 nucleotides line up with TRBD1. The CDR3 covers 13 residues. Trimming at V came to 5 bases and at J to 2 bases, leaving 2 bases not matched to a gene. Germline lookup yields CDR1 LNHNV and CDR2 YYDKDF (reference sequence). CDR3 sequence: CATSRGQQETQYF. Here the CDR3 DNA reads TGTGCCACCAGCCGGGGACAGCAAGAGACCCAGTACTTC. Full variable domain (rest looked up from reference TRBV15 and TRBJ2-5): DAMVIQNPRYQVTQFGKPVTLSCSQTLNHNVMYWYQQKSSQAPKLLFHYYDKDFNNEADTPDNFQSRRPNTSFCFLDIRSPGLGDTAMYLCATSRGQQETQYFGPGTRLLVL.

The chain has TRBV6-5 and TRBJ2-5, with D possibly being TRBD2 (5 bases). CDR1 MNHEY and CDR2 SVGAGI come from the germline V gene. This CDR3 has 16 amino acids. Trimming pared 4 bases from V and 4 bases from J, leaving 19 bases between. The CDR3 is CASSSMLSALVETQYF. The CDR3 bases are TGTGCCAGCAGTTCTATGCTTAGCGCCCTCGTAGAGACCCAGTACTTC.

The chain combines TRBV5-1 with TRBJ2-7, with D perhaps TRBD1 (5 bases). V was trimmed by 7 bases and J by 0 bases, leaving 8 bases between them. The CDR3 length is 12 residues. Germline loops: CDR1 SGHRS, CDR2 YFSETQ. CDR3 loop: CASGAASYEQYF. The CDR3 region has the DNA TGCGCCAGCGGGGCAGCCTCCTACGAGCAGTACTTC. Full variable domain (rest looked up from reference TRBV5-1 and TRBJ2-7): KAGVTQTPRYLIKTRGQQVTLSCSPISGHRSVSWYQQTPGQGLQFLFEYFSETQRNKGNFPGRFSGRQFSNSRSEMNVSTLELGDSALYLCASGAASYEQYFGPGTRLTVT.

The gene calls are TRBV28 and TRBJ1-6, with 7 positions matching TRBD1. Germline CDR1 is MDHEN and CDR2 is SYDVKM. The V segment lost 6 bases and the J segment 8 bases; nucleotides outside the gene matches: 7. The CDR3 is made up of 14 amino acids. CDR3 sequence: CASSSGQPYSPLHF. CDR3 in DNA: TGTGCCAGCAGCTCGGGACAGCCCTATTCACCCCTCCACTTT.

The rearrangement uses TRBV18 and TRBJ2-2, with D possibly being TRBD1 (5 bases). CDR3 length equals 16 residues. Trimming pared 3 bases from V and 1 base from J, leaving 12 bases between. Germline assignment: CDR1 KGHSH and CDR2 LQKENI. CDR3 residues: CASSPRQGQNTGELFF. The CDR3 coding sequence is TGTGCCAGCTCACCCCGTCAGGGTCAGAACACCGGGGAGCTGTTTTTT.

V usage is TRBV27 and J usage is TRBJ1-6, with TRBD1 matching 7 bases. Germline CDR1 reads MNHEY; CDR2 reads SMNVEV (reference sequence). The ends lost 4 bases at V and 0 bases at J; junction bases unmatched: 9. This CDR3 has 18 amino acids. CDR3 amino acids: CASSWTGPQSSYNSPLHF. As DNA, the CDR3 is TGTGCCAGCAGTTGGACAGGCCCTCAGAGCTCCTATAATTCACCCCTCCACTTT.

The chain couples TRBV19 to TRBJ1-6, with a possible D match to TRBD1 (5 bases). V lost 3 bases, J lost 14 bases, and 17 bases lay in between. Germline V CDR1 and CDR2: LNHDA, SQIVND (reference sequence). The CDR3 extends over 14 amino acids. The CDR3 DNA follows: TGTGCCAGTAGTATCGTGGGGGAGGTGATCACCCTCCACTTT. Its protein is CASSIVGEVITLHF.

The chain joins TRBV10-3 to TRBJ2-1; 11 bases match TRBD1. The CDR3 is 15 amino acids. The trim removed 6 bases at V and 8 bases at J, leaving 9 bases unmatched. Germline V gene sequence: CDR1 ENHRY, CDR2 SYGVKD. The CDR3 region is CAISQGQGEVDEQFF. The CDR3 DNA is TGTGCCATCAGCCAGGGACAGGGGGAGGTCGATGAGCAGTTCTTC.

The chain carries TRBV3-1 (or the pseudogene TRBV3-2) and TRBJ2-1, with 8 nucleotides matching TRBD2. The CDR3 runs 16 residues. The V gene's germline CDR1 is LGHDT and CDR2 YNNKEL (reference sequence). Losses at the gene ends were 6 bases for V and 6 bases for J; bases not matched to a gene: 13. The CDR3 sequence is CASRHAGGPHSNEQFF. The DNA for the CDR3 is TGTGCCAGCAGACATGCGGGAGGCCCCCACTCCAATGAGCAGTTCTTC.

This clone was found a few times. The chain couples TRBV28 to TRBJ1-1, with D possibly being TRBD1 (5 bases). The V end lost 7 bases, the J end lost 0 bases, and 18 bases lay between the germline ends. Germline V gene lookup returns CDR1 MDHEN and CDR2 SYDVKM. The CDR3 has 16 amino acids. The CDR3, as DNA: TGTGCCAGCAATAGGGGCCGGAGCTGGGTGAACACTGAAGCTTTCTTT. It encodes CASNRGRSWVNTEAFF.

The chain joins TRBV6-5 to TRBJ1-5, with unresolved D. The V gene's germline CDR1 is MNHEY and CDR2 SVGAGI. The CDR3 covers 13 residues. V shed 8 bases and J shed 0 bases, with 8 bases lying between them. CDR3 in DNA: TGTGCCAGCTCTAGTAATAGCAATCAGCCCCAGCATTTT. This sequence encodes CASSSNSNQPQHF.

V gene TRBV5-1 combines with J gene TRBJ2-7; TRBD1 matches 7 bases. V was clipped by 0 bases and J by 2 bases; unmatched bases: 2. This CDR3 spans 14 amino acids. The V gene's germline CDR1 is SGHRS and CDR2 YFSETQ. CDR3: CASSLGQGPYEQYF. CDR3 bases: TGCGCCAGCAGCTTGGGACAGGGACCCTACGAGCAGTACTTC.

The chain couples TRBV11-2 to TRBJ1-1; D uncertain. Trimming took 3 bases from V and 4 from J, leaving 3 bases between them. Germline V gene sequence: CDR1 SGHAT, CDR2 FQNNGV. This CDR3 is built from 11 residues. The CDR3 sequence is CASSFGTEAFF. Here the CDR3 DNA reads TGTGCCAGCAGCTTCGGCACTGAAGCTTTCTTT.

A single count supports this clone. V usage is TRBV27 and J usage is TRBJ2-6; weak D call: TRBD1 (8 bases). Deletions cut 5 bases from V and 8 bases from J, with 16 bases between. CDR3 size: 15 residues. CDR1 and CDR2 from the germline V gene are MNHEY and SMNVEV (reference sequence). For the CDR3, the DNA is TGTGCCAGCAGTATAACAGGGGGGGGGCCCAACGTCCTGACTTTC. This codes for CASSITGGGPNVLTF.